This T cell receptor beta chain was sequenced in a study of OX40 agonist ivuxolimab in advanced cancers. About the study as a whole: Ivuxolimab was an agonistic, fully human IgG2 monoclonal antibody directed against OX40 (CD134), a costimulatory receptor. The point of sequencing TCRbeta in the periphery was to test whether ivuxolimab changed TCR sequence diversity and drove clonal T-cell expansion. Patients were allowed to have had prior anti-PD-1, anti-PD-L1 or anti-CTLA-4 therapy, and approximately 37% of the dose-escalation patients had been treated with checkpoint inhibitors. A male proportion of 75% to 85% and a mean age of 60 years, ranging from 23 to 79, were recorded for the dose-escalation cohort. The monotherapy dose-escalation portion (N ≈ 55 patients) of the phase I ivuxolimab trial is reported in the paper. Partial responses were achieved by three dose-escalation patients, of whom one had hepatocellular carcinoma and two had cutaneous melanoma. Intravenous ivuxolimab was administered to patients every 2 weeks at six dose levels: 0.01, 0.1, 0.3, 1.5, 3 and 10 mg/kg. Of the roughly 52 dose-escalation patients, hepatocellular carcinoma was present in roughly 19, melanoma in roughly 15, renal cell carcinoma in 9 and head and neck cancer in 9.

Patients with a history of autoimmune disease or receiving systemic immunosuppression were excluded from the trial. Peripheral blood for TCR sequencing was drawn from every dose cohort at baseline, at cycle 4 day 1 and at cycle 7 day 1. The samples were drawn from a first-in-human, open-label, multicenter phase I dose-escalation trial of ivuxolimab. Adults with locally advanced or metastatic melanoma, renal cell, hepatocellular, or head and neck squamous cell carcinoma were enrolled in the trial. CD4+ and CD8+ T cells were sorted separately from peripheral blood before TCR sequencing. From cysteine to phenylalanine, the CDR3 is 11 amino acids long. The sequence is cut down to CDR3 DNA, 33 bases in frame from base 1. V and J lose 2 bases and 8 bases, and a span of 6 bases separates them. CDR1 SEHNR and CDR2 FQNEAQ are derived from the germline V gene (reference sequence). Of note for this clone: Its recognized antigen is unknown. There are no base qualities to consult, and no much larger clone falls within one base.

Genomic DNA was isolated from the sorted cells so that the TCRbeta CDR3 region could be sequenced. The immunoSEQ Assay was used to sequence the TCRbeta CDR3 regions. In TCRdb, the immuneACCESS table is reduced to in-frame sequences with V and J assigned. These tables do not hold every clone; where another copy was compared, an unresolved V gene accounts for under half, and the others remain unexplained. A total of about 78,000 clones appear in this sample, about four fifths of them only once. In total, the top ten clones hold 0.44% of the sample. General findings and caveats noted by the study authors: In partial responders in the 0.1-3.0 mg/kg groups, normalized peripheral clonal expansion was found to be among the lowest, especially among CD8+ T cells. Antigen specificity was not determined for the clonally expanded peripheral T cells. After ivuxolimab, CD8+ T cells had more expanded clones than CD4+ T cells on average. Low levels of normalized T-cell clonal expansion were also seen in some patients who did not respond. At doses from 0.1 to 3.0 mg/kg, clonal expansion was seen in both CD4+ and CD8+ blood T cells between baseline and week 6.

The origin of this receptor is an adult with an advanced solid tumor such as melanoma, head and neck, liver or kidney cancer. The sequencing used CD4+ or CD8+ T cells sorted from blood, collected in a trial of the OX40 agonist ivuxolimab. The sequence joins TRBV7-9 to TRBJ1-1, with the D gene not clear enough to name. CDR3 protein: CASSLPGEAFF. The DNA sequence follows: TGTGCCAGCAGCTTACCAGGAGAAGCTTTCTTT.